This entry is about one TCR beta chain. Its antigen remains unknown. This CDR3 has 15 amino acids. From germline, CDR1 is DFQATT and CDR2 SNEGSKA (reference sequence). Trimming cost V 6 bases and J 0 bases, with 12 bases left between them. These data belong to a study of T cells after yellow fever vaccination. Across the whole study: Those fractions that held only low numbers of cells were prepared using the SMART-Seq v4 Ultra Low Input RNA kit.

General study points: The study re-detected most primary-vaccination clones after the booster (roughly 95% CD4, around 90% CD8). The study found a weaker secondary response that peaked faster, day 5 versus 15.

TCRdb reprocessed the 5' RACE reads via MiXCR and lists one record per CDR3 protein. The sample holds just under 600,000 distinct CDR3 sequences, about 13% seen once. The sample was PBMCs, taken on the day of the yellow fever booster vaccination. The origin of this receptor is a man aged 25-45 years who received the YFV17D yellow fever vaccine. The rearrangement joins TRBV20-1 to TRBJ2-6; no reliable D call. The CDR3 region has the DNA TGCAGTGCCCGCCGACAAAGCTCTGGGGCCAACGTCCTGACTTTC. Amino acids: CSARRQSSGANVLTF.